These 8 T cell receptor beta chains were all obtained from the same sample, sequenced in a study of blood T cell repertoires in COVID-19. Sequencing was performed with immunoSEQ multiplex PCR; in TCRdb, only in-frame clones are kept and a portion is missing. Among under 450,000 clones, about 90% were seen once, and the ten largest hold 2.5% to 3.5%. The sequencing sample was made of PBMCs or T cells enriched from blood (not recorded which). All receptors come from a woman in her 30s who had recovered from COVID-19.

The DNA for the CDR3 is TGCGCCAGCAGTGAGACTAGCGGGAGGACCTACGAGCAGTACTTC. It specifies CASSETSGRTYEQYF. This sequence joins TRBV5-1 and TRBJ2-7; TRBD2 matches at 13 bases. J gave up 2 bases and V 5 bases, and 4 bases lay outside the gene matches. Per germline, CDR1 SGHRS and CDR2 YFSETQ. The length of the CDR3 is 15 residues.

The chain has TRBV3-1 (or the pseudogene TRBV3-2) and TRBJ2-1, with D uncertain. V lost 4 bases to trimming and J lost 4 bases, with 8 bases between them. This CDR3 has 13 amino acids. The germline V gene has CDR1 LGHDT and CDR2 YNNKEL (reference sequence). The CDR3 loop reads CASSRVEYNEQFF. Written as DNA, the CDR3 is TGTGCCAGCAGCCGGGTGGAGTACAATGAGCAGTTCTTC.

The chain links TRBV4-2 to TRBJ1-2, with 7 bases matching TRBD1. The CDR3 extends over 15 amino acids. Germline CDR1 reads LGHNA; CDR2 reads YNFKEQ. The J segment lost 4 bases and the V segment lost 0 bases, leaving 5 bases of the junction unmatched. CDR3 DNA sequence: TGTGCCAGCAGCCAAGATGAAGGGGGCAGCTATGGCTACACCTTC. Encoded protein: CASSQDEGGSYGYTF.

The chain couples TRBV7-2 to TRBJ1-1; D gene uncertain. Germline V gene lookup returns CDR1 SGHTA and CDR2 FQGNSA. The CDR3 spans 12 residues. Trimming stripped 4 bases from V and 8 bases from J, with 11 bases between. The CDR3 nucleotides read TGTGCCAGCAGCTCTTACAGTAGGGAAGCTTTCTTT. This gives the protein CASSSYSREAFF.

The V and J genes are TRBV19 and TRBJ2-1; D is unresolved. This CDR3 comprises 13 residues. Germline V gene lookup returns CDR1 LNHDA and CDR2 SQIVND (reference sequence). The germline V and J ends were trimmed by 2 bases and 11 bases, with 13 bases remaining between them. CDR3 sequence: CASSINEQRQQFF. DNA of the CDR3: TGTGCCAGTAGTATAAACGAGCAGAGGCAGCAGTTCTTC.

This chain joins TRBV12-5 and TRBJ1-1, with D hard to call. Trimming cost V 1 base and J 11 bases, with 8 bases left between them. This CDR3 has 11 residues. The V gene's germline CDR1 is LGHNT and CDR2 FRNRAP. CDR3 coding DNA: TGTGCTAGTGGTTTGGGGGAGGACGCTTTCTTT. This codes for CASGLGEDAFF.

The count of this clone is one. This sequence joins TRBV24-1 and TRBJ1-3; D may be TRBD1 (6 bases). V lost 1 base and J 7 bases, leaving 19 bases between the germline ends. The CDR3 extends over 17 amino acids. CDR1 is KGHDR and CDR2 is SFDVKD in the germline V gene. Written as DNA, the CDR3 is TGTGCCACCAGTGATTTATGGGGGCAGGGGCCGTTGAACACCATATATTTT. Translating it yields CATSDLWGQGPLNTIYF.

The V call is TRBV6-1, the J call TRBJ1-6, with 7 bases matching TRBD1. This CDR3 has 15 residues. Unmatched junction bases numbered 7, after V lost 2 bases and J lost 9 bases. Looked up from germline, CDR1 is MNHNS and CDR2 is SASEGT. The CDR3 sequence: CASSESMAGGSPLHF. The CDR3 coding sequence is TGTGCCAGCAGTGAATCGATGGCAGGGGGTTCACCCCTCCACTTT.